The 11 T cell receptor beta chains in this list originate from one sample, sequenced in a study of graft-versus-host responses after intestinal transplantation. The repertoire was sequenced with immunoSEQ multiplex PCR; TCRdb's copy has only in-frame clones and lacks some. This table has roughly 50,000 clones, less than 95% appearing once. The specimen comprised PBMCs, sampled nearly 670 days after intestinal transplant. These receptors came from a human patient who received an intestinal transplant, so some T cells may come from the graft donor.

The CDR3 DNA is TGTGCTAGTGGTTTTGTAGCGGGGGGGCCCGATACGCAGTATTTT. This sequence encodes CASGFVAGGPDTQYF. The chain joins TRBV12-5 to TRBJ2-3, with 11 bases that match TRBD2. The V gene end was trimmed by 3 bases and the J gene end by 6 bases; junction bases not matched to a gene: 5. Germline V gene lookup returns CDR1 LGHNT and CDR2 FRNRAP. The CDR3 totals 15 residues.

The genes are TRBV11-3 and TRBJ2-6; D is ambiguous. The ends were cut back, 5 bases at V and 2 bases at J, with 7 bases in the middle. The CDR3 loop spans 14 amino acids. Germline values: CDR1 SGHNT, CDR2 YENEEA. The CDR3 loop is CASSQATGANVLTF. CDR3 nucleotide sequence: TGTGCCAGCAGCCAGGCAACTGGGGCCAACGTCCTGACTTTC.

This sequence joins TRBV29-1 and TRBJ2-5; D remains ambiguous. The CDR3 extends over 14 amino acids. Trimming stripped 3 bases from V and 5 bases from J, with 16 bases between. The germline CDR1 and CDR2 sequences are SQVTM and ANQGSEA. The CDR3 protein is CSVDLQLDWETQYF. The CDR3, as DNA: TGCAGCGTTGATTTACAGTTGGATTGGGAGACCCAGTACTTC.

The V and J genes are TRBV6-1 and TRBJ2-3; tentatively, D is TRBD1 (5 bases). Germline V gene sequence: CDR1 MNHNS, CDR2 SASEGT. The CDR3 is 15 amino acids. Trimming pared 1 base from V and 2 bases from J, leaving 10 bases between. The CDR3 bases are TGTGCCAGCAGTGAAGGGACACGGCTCACAGATACGCAGTATTTT. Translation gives CASSEGTRLTDTQYF.

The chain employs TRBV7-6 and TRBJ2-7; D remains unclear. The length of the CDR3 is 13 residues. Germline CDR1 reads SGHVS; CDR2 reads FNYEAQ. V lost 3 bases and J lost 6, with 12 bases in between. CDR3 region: CASSFSGPGEQYF. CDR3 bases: TGTGCCAGCAGCTTTTCCGGTCCCGGCGAGCAGTACTTC.

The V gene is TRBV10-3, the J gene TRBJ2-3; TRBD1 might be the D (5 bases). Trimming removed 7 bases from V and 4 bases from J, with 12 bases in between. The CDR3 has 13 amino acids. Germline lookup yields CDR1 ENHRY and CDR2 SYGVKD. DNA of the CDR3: TGTGCCATCACCCCAGGGTCTCCAGATACGCAGTATTTT. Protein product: CAITPGSPDTQYF.

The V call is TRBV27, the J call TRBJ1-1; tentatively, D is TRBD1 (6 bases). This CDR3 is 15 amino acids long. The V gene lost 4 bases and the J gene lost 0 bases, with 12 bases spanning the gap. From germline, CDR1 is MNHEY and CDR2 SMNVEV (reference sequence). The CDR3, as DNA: TGTGCCAGCAGTTCATGGACAGCCTTGAACACTGAAGCTTTCTTT. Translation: CASSSWTALNTEAFF.

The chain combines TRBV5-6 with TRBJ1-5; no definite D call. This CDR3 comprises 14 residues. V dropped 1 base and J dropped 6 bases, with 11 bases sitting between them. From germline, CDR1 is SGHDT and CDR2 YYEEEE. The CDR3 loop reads CASSLFQASQPQHF. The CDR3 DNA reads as TGTGCCAGCAGCTTGTTTCAGGCGAGTCAGCCCCAGCATTTT.

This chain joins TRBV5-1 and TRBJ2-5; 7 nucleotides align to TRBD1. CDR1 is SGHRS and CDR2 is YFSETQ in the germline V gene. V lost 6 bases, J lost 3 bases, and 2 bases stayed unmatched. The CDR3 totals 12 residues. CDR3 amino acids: CASIGTEETQYF. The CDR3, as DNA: TGCGCCAGCATAGGGACAGAAGAGACCCAGTACTTC. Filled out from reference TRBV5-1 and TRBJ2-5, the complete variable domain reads KAGVTQTPRYLIKTRGQQVTLSCSPISGHRSVSWYQQTPGQGLQFLFEYFSETQRNKGNFPGRFSGRQFSNSRSEMNVSTLELGDSALYLCASIGTEETQYFGPGTRLLVL.

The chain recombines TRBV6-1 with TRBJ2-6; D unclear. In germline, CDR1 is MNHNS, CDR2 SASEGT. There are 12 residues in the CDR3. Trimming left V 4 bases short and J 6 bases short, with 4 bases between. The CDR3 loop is CASSGQANVLTF. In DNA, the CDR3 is TGTGCCAGCAGTGGACAGGCCAACGTCCTGACTTTC.

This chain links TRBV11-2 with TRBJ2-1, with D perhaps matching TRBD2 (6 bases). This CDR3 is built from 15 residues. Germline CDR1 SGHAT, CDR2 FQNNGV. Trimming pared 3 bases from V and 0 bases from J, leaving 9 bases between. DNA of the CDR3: TGTGCCAGCAGCTTTAGCGGTGGCTCCTACAATGAGCAGTTCTTC. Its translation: CASSFSGGSYNEQFF.